This record concerns one TCR beta chain sequence. At least ten counts were recorded for this clonotype. Its binding antigen is unknown. There are no base qualities to consult, and no much larger clone falls within one base. The record originates from a study of human T cells and chemical hapten exposure (dated by TCRdb to the early 2020s). In the study overall: For sensitization, 2% DPC in acetone was applied to an approximately 2 cm by approximately 2 cm area of upper inner arm skin. Patch testing was performed on the upper back with Finn chambers containing 0.01% DPC, and the patch tests were scored after 6 days according to International Contact Dermatitis Research Group standards. Weekly therapeutic DPC doses were additionally applied to the scalp of patients throughout the roughly 25-week study period. This study followed changes in the peripheral blood TCR repertoire in vivo during primary and secondary sensitization of alopecia patients to the hapten diphenylcyclopropenone (DPC). For TCR sequencing, blood came from 25 to 35 alopecia patients at anywhere from one to four time points (pre-sensitization, 2, 6 and 24 weeks). The mostly female patient cohort included alopecia areata with under or over 50% scalp involvement, alopecia totalis and alopecia universalis. The libraries were sequenced as a pool, and the TCR yield per sample differed mostly because of small variations in library volumes within the pool. Blood was sampled from patients pre-sensitization (week 0) and at 2, 6 and about 24 weeks after DPC sensitization.

According to the study, the label for this sample's time point signals: pre-sensitization, week 0. The treatment or condition label of this sample denotes: therapeutic diphenylcyclopropenone sensitization with weekly scalp DPC. Blood at each patch-test visit was drawn before the patch test was applied. Eligible patients were aged 18 to 70, diagnosed with alopecia, deemed suitable for DPC therapy, and excluded if pregnant. Unfractionated whole blood was collected in Tempus Blood RNA tubes, and total RNA was extracted from that blood. What the authors observed across the whole study: Repeated subsampling changed both the strength of the expansion versus patch-test correlation and the threshold at which the correlation became significant. The number of PT1 expanded TCRs positively correlated with patch test score, significant at thresholds 8, 16 and 32 but not 4. Alopecia, a presumed autoimmune disease, was present in all patients, so the immune response of the patients might differ from that of healthy individuals. Compared with pre-sensitization or healthy control sets, expanded TCRs formed significantly more large CDR3 similarity clusters, which is consistent with antigen-driven responses. DPC sensitization did not change how many TCRs were above 1 in 1000 frequency, and no evidence was found of alterations in global repertoire structure.

Libraries were made using RACE. The run used a NextSeq 500. During library preparation, unique molecular identifiers were attached to individual cDNA molecules so that TCRs could be counted in a quantitative, reproducible way. Each blood RNA sample was used to sequence both TCR alpha and TCR beta chains. Concerning the study's data processing: Samples had a median of approximately 96,000 TCRs, with a range from roughly 23,224 to 700,000. The Decombinator software suite was used to annotate the V, J and CDR3 of the TCR reads. For the PS versus PT1 abundance plots, all samples were subsampled to the same number of TCRs (28,000). TCRs were defined as expanded if absent before sensitization and observed at least eight times at the 2-week time point. TCRdb trimmed public reads at Q25 via fastp, called clones via MiXCR and kept in-frame beta chains. Every distinct CDR3 protein forms one entry, paired with its most common genes and DNA. Here the V and J calls rest on TCRdb's processing, not on the authors' analysis. The sample table contains more than 300,000 distinct CDR3 sequences; only one count was recorded for around 5.5% of them. The top ten hold under 9.5% of the sample.

The germline V gene provides CDR1 SQVTM and CDR2 ANQGSEA. CDR3 length: 13 amino acids, cysteine to phenylalanine. The only DNA kept is the CDR3, 39 bases in frame from the first base. At the junction V is shortened by 7 bases and J by 4 bases, with 16 bases in between. The sample in question was whole blood, obtained in connection with sensitization to the hapten diphenylcyclopropenone (DPC). The chain employs TRBV29-1 and TRBJ1-1; the D gene assignment is ambiguous. The sequence came from a young woman with alopecia areata. Some clones in this sample may be carry-over from other donors' samples. The CDR3 region has the sequence CSGVRPTSTEAFF. Read as DNA, the sequence is TGCAGCGGGGTGAGGCCTACCTCCACTGAAGCTTTCTTT.